This T cell receptor beta chain was retrieved from a study of CD4+ T cells in melanoma. General study results and limits: Reportedly, melanoma neoantigen-specific CD4+ T cells showed varied differentiation states. CD8+ T cell, macrophage and B cell function reportedly correlated with neoantigen-specific CD4+ T cells.

Germline V lookup: CDR1 SGHTA, CDR2 FQGTGA. Trimming shortened V by 5 bases and J by 5 bases, and 12 bases separated the two germline ends. CDR3 size: 13 residues. Concerning this clone: The antigen remains undetermined.

Using immunoSEQ multiplex PCR, the repertoire was profiled, and TCRdb retains in-frame clones only, with some absent. The sample consists of about 140,000 clones, about nine tenths of them appearing once. This clonotype originated in a human donor with melanoma. V is TRBV7-3 and J is TRBJ1-1; D is unclear. DNA of the CDR3: TGTGCCAGCAGCCCGTCCGGTGGAACTGAAGCTTTCTTT. Amino acids: CASSPSGGTEAFF.